This passage covers 24 T cell receptor beta chains from one sample sequenced in a study of CD8+ T cells in alopecia areata. The treatment denotes: oral pan-JAK inhibitor, 5-10 mg twice daily. Extracted RNA was reverse transcribed into cDNA, the sequencing template. Profiled with immunoSEQ multiplex PCR; TCRdb holds only in-frame clones, not every one. This sample has around 190,000 clones, with 64% found just once. Here the sequenced sample was CD4+ T cells sorted from blood, taken at week 4, from a patient treated with tofacitinib. All receptors come from a human donor with alopecia areata.

There are a few counts of this clone. V gene TRBV19 combines with J gene TRBJ1-2, with unresolved D. This CDR3 comprises 12 residues. V gave up 3 bases and J gave up 5 bases, with 7 bases separating them. Germline V CDR1 and CDR2: LNHDA, SQIVND (reference sequence). CDR3 coding DNA: TGTGCCAGTAGTATGAAGGCGTATGGCTACACCTTC. Translation: CASSMKAYGYTF.

The J gene is TRBJ1-6, the V gene TRBV29-1; 8 positions match TRBD1. The CDR3 has 14 residues. J was trimmed by 7 bases and V by 6 bases; bases with no gene match: 8. Germline V gene sequence: CDR1 SQVTM, CDR2 ANQGSEA. DNA for the CDR3: TGCAGCGTCGCCACGGACAGGGCGAATTCACCCCTCCACTTT. This gives the protein CSVATDRANSPLHF.

V gene TRBV2 combines with J gene TRBJ2-7, with D perhaps TRBD2 (7 bases). V gave up 8 bases and J gave up 3 bases, with 14 bases separating them. Germline CDR1 reads SNHLY; CDR2 reads FYNNEI. This CDR3 region has 13 residues. Here the CDR3 DNA reads TGTGCCAGCCAACGGGGGGCCAACTACGAGCAGTACTTC. Encoded protein: CASQRGANYEQYF.

This clone was picked up one time. The chain joins TRBV7-2 to TRBJ2-7, with D perhaps given as TRBD1 or TRBD2 (6 bases each). Germline V gives CDR1 SGHTA, CDR2 FQGNSA. The V end was cut by 2 bases, the J end by 9 bases, with 23 bases between. The CDR3 has 16 residues. The DNA of the CDR3 is TGTGCCAGCAGCTTAAAGGGGGGACTGCAGACAGCAGGGCAGTACTTC. This encodes CASSLKGGLQTAGQYF.

The V call is TRBV10-3, the J call TRBJ2-5, with D uncertain. The germline CDR1 and CDR2 sequences are ENHRY and SYGVKD. The CDR3 has 14 residues. Trimming removed 0 bases at V and 5 bases at J, with 10 bases between. CDR3 coding DNA: TGTGCCATCAGTGAGTCCGTAACAATGGAGACCCAGTACTTC. This codes for CAISESVTMETQYF.

This clone was detected a few times. V is TRBV29-1 and J is TRBJ2-7, with TRBD1 identical over 8 bases. The CDR3 spans 13 residues. Germline loops: CDR1 SQVTM, CDR2 ANQGSEA. V lost 5 bases, J lost 5 bases, and 8 bases stayed unmatched. CDR3 sequence reads: CSVQGAQVDEQYF. CDR3 DNA sequence: TGCAGCGTTCAGGGGGCGCAAGTTGACGAGCAGTACTTC.

This clone has only a few counts. The V call is TRBV7-2, the J call TRBJ1-5; the D is unclear. The germline gives CDR1 SGHTA, CDR2 FQGNSA. The V and J ends lost 3 bases and 2 bases respectively, with 8 bases between them. This CDR3 has 14 residues. The CDR3 DNA reads as TGTGCCAGCAGCTTGCTAGACGGCAATCAGCCCCAGCATTTT. Translation: CASSLLDGNQPQHF.

The chain has TRBV7-2 and TRBJ2-3; TRBD2 aligns across 10 bases. The CDR3 has 15 amino acids. Germline CDR1 and CDR2: SGHTA and FQGNSA. Trimming took 5 bases from V and 2 from J; bases not matched to a gene: 4. CDR3 coding DNA: TGTGCCAGCAGCCAACTAGCGGGGTTCACAGATACGCAGTATTTT. Its translation: CASSQLAGFTDTQYF.

This clone has just a few counts. V usage is TRBV5-6 and J usage is TRBJ2-3, with D perhaps matching TRBD2 (6 bases). Looked up from germline, CDR1 is SGHDT and CDR2 is YYEEEE. CDR3 length: 13 amino acids. V was cut by 6 bases and J by 6 bases, with 14 bases left in between. Here the CDR3 DNA reads TGTGCCAGCATCCTCCCCGGGGGTGATACGCAGTATTTT. Its translation: CASILPGGDTQYF.

Written as DNA, the CDR3 is TGCGCCAGCAGCCGTGGCGACGACAGCACAGATACGCAGTATTTT. It specifies CASSRGDDSTDTQYF. The rearrangement uses TRBV5-1 and TRBJ2-3; D is ambiguous. Trimming left V 4 bases short and J 0 bases short, with 12 bases between. Germline loops: CDR1 SGHRS, CDR2 YFSETQ. The CDR3 is 15 residues long.

This clone was detected a few times. This rearrangement joins TRBV28 to TRBJ1-2; D is undetermined. V was clipped by 5 bases and J by 5 bases, with 15 bases between them. The CDR3 runs to 14 residues. CDR1 is MDHEN and CDR2 is SYDVKM in the germline V gene. The CDR3: CASSGGATLYGYTF. CDR3 DNA: TGTGCCAGCAGTGGAGGAGCCACCTTATATGGCTACACCTTC.

This clone turned up a few times. The gene calls are TRBV7-2 and TRBJ1-2, with D unresolved. The V gene lost 5 bases and the J gene lost 8 bases, with 12 bases spanning the gap. The CDR3 contains 12 residues. Germline-derived CDR1 and CDR2 are SGHTA and FQGNSA. CDR3 region: CASSSYVGGYTF. CDR3 DNA: TGTGCCAGCAGCAGTTATGTGGGGGGCTACACCTTC.

The V call is TRBV10-3, the J call TRBJ1-2; 8 bases line up with TRBD1. V lost 3 bases to trimming and J lost 3 bases; unmatched junction nucleotides: 6. The CDR3 consists of 15 residues. Germline V lookup: CDR1 ENHRY, CDR2 SYGVKD. This CDR3 is CAISERQGPHYGYTF. The CDR3 nucleotides are TGTGCCATCAGTGAAAGACAGGGGCCCCACTATGGCTACACCTTC.

The chain couples TRBV5-1 to TRBJ2-1; D may be TRBD2 (5 bases). V was clipped by 8 bases and J by 6 bases, with 12 bases between them. This CDR3 spans 12 amino acids. Germline V gene sequence: CDR1 SGHRS, CDR2 YFSETQ. The CDR3 DNA follows: TGCGCCAGTCAAGCGGAGTCCAATGAGCAGTTCTTC. Protein: CASQAESNEQFF.

The genes are TRBV27 and TRBJ1-5, with D possibly matching TRBD1 (5 bases). CDR3 size: 13 residues. From germline, CDR1 is MNHEY and CDR2 SMNVEV (reference sequence). The ends were cut back, 4 bases at V and 3 bases at J, with 7 bases in the middle. This chain's CDR3 is CASSSDTNQPQHF. CDR3 DNA sequence: TGTGCCAGCAGTTCGGACACCAATCAGCCCCAGCATTTT.

Turning to this clone: Additional DNA sequences in this sample encode the identical CDR3. This chain uses TRBV6-5 with TRBJ2-7; D may be TRBD2 (5 bases). CDR3 length equals 13 residues. V was pared by 4 bases and J by 0 bases, with 7 bases between. Germline-derived CDR1 and CDR2 are MNHEY and SVGAGI. CDR3: CASSSRDSYEQYF. CDR3 nucleotides: TGTGCCAGCAGTTCCCGGGACTCCTACGAGCAGTACTTC.

This clone appeared a single time. Within the sample, other DNA sequences also encode this same CDR3. The gene calls are TRBV7-2 and TRBJ2-7; D is unresolved. CDR1 and CDR2 (germline): SGHTA, FQGNSA. V gave up 4 bases and J gave up 2 bases, with 3 bases separating them. The CDR3 spans 11 residues. The CDR3, as DNA: TGTGCCAGCAGCTCCACCTACGAGCAGTACTTC. Translation gives CASSSTYEQYF.

The V and J genes are TRBV20-1 and TRBJ1-1; D unclear. Trimming took off 5 bases at V and 2 bases at J, with 6 bases between the two ends. Germline CDR1 reads DFQATT; CDR2 reads SNEGSKA (reference sequence). The CDR3 has 11 residues. As DNA, the CDR3 is TGCAGTGCTTGGCATAACACTGAAGCTTTCTTT. Its translation is CSAWHNTEAFF.

The V and J genes are TRBV7-9 and TRBJ2-4; perhaps D is TRBD1 or TRBD2 (7 bases each). The germline V gene has CDR1 SEHNR and CDR2 FQNEAQ (reference sequence). V was pared by 1 base and J by 2 bases, with 18 bases between. The CDR3 runs to 18 residues. The CDR3 region has the DNA TGTGCCAGCAGCTTAGAAGGGAGGGGGCGATCCTCCAAAAACATTCAGTACTTC. This gives the protein CASSLEGRGRSSKNIQYF.

This clone was found once. The V and J genes are TRBV6-5 and TRBJ2-5; no clear D. CDR1 MNHEY and CDR2 SVGAGI come from the germline V gene. Trimming pared 1 base from V and 7 bases from J, leaving 4 bases between. CDR3 length: 11 residues. CDR3: CASSYYGTQYF. For the CDR3, the DNA is TGTGCCAGCAGTTACTATGGGACCCAGTACTTC.

The chain carries TRBV6-6 and TRBJ1-1; D not resolved. V lost 8 bases and J 1 base, leaving 14 bases between the germline ends. Germline lookup yields CDR1 MNHNY and CDR2 SVGAGI (reference sequence). There are 14 residues in the CDR3. The CDR3 here is CASLGRAPNTEAFF. The CDR3 nucleotides are TGTGCCAGCCTCGGGAGGGCCCCGAACACTGAAGCTTTCTTT.

V and J are TRBV6-5 and TRBJ1-1; no reliable D call. Germline loops: CDR1 MNHEY, CDR2 SVGAGI. Trimming stripped 4 bases from V and 0 bases from J, with 9 bases between. This CDR3 has 14 residues. The CDR3 spells CASSSIGMNTEAFF. Here the CDR3 DNA reads TGTGCCAGCAGTTCCATCGGCATGAACACTGAAGCTTTCTTT.

Here the CDR3 DNA reads TGTGCCCCAGAGGCTAGCGGGGTTGAGACCCAGTACTTC. Its translation: CAPEASGVETQYF. The rearrangement uses TRBV30 and TRBJ2-5; 9 nucleotides match TRBD2. V lost 8 bases to trimming and J lost 5 bases; unmatched junction nucleotides: 9. CDR1 GTSNPN and CDR2 SVGIG come from the germline V gene (reference sequence). The CDR3 sequence is 13 residues long.

This clone appeared a single time. The chain combines TRBV18 with TRBJ2-7; D gene unclear. V was trimmed by 4 bases and J by 0 bases, leaving 7 bases between them. Germline-derived CDR1 and CDR2 are KGHSH and LQKENI. There are 13 residues in the CDR3. In DNA form, the CDR3 reads TGTGCCAGCTCACAACAGCGCTCCTACGAGCAGTACTTC. This translates into CASSQQRSYEQYF.